Following are 22 T cell receptor beta chains from one sample sequenced in a study of T cell repertoires in cytomegalovirus infection. For these TCRs, the target antigens are not known. TCRdb analysed the reads with MiXCR anew, one entry per CDR3 protein. The table records approximately 730,000 distinct CDR3 sequences, around 31% of them present only once. This specimen consisted of cultured PBMCs, obtained from culture after CMV antigen stimulation. The receptor source for this set is a human donor in good health (CMV status not recorded). Some clones in this sample may be carry-over from other donors' samples.

This sequence joins TRBV7-2 and TRBJ2-4; TRBD1 or TRBD2 may be the D gene (5 bases each). CDR1 is SGHTA, CDR2 FQGNSA, per germline. The CDR3 totals 14 residues. Trimming shortened V by 4 bases and J by 6 bases, and 13 bases separated the two germline ends. For the CDR3, the DNA is TGTGCCAGCAGCTCATCGGGGCCGGGAAACATTCAGTACTTC. It codes for CASSSSGPGNIQYF.

In this sample, this clonotype turned up a few times. The chain couples TRBV12-3 or TRBV12-4 to TRBJ1-5; TRBD1 agrees at 9 bases. CDR3 size: 13 residues. With V trimmed by 7 bases and J by 7 bases, 5 bases remained unmatched. CDR3 coding DNA: TGTGCCAGCACGGGACAGGGTTGGCAGCCCCAGCATTTT. Translated: CASTGQGWQPQHF.

This clonotype has just one count. The J gene is TRBJ2-7, the V gene TRBV4-3; D not certain. The CDR3 is 15 amino acids. The germline V gene has CDR1 LGHNA and CDR2 YSLEER. V lost 3 bases and J lost 2, with 14 bases in between. In DNA form, the CDR3 reads TGCGCCAGCAGCCAGTCTATGGGCAGACCCTACGAGCAGTACTTC. Amino acids: CASSQSMGRPYEQYF.

The sample holds a few counts of this clonotype. The chain uses TRBV28 and TRBJ1-5, with D possibly matching TRBD1 (6 bases). CDR1 and CDR2 from the germline V gene are MDHEN and SYDVKM. CDR3 length equals 17 residues. V was trimmed by 5 bases and J by 4 bases, leaving 21 bases between them. The CDR3 spells CASSRPGHRHTNQPQHF. As DNA, the CDR3 is TGTGCCAGCAGTCGACCGGGACACCGACACACAAATCAGCCCCAGCATTTT.

This sequence joins TRBV2 and TRBJ1-2, with D possibly being TRBD1 (5 bases). The CDR3 consists of 14 residues. CDR1 is SNHLY, CDR2 FYNNEI, per germline. Trimming stripped 7 bases from V and 7 bases from J, with 19 bases between. The CDR3 nucleotides read TGTGCCAGCAAGGTGAGGGGTGATGGTCGTGGCTACACCTTC. The encoded protein is CASKVRGDGRGYTF.

In its sample, this clonotype was seen a few times. The V gene is TRBV7-9, the J gene TRBJ2-3; D remains ambiguous. The CDR3 extends over 13 amino acids. In germline, CDR1 is SEHNR, CDR2 FQNEAQ (reference sequence). The V gene lost 1 base and the J gene lost 6 bases, with 8 bases spanning the gap. The CDR3 bases are TGTGCCAGCAGCTTAGACCAAATGGATACGCAGTATTTT. Translated: CASSLDQMDTQYF.

V and J are TRBV7-9 and TRBJ1-3; D is ambiguous. The CDR3 runs 12 residues. Trimming cost V 6 bases and J 6 bases, with 9 bases left between them. The V gene's germline CDR1 is SEHNR and CDR2 FQNEAQ (reference sequence). CDR3 residues: CASSPYLNTIYF. The CDR3 nucleotides are TGTGCCAGCAGTCCCTATTTAAACACCATATATTTT.

This clonotype came up a few times. A read error may explain this, as a much larger clone is one base away. The chain carries TRBV7-9 and TRBJ2-7; perhaps TRBD1 as D (6 bases). V was pared by 4 bases and J by 5 bases, with 12 bases between. The CDR3 is 13 amino acids. CDR1 is SEHNR and CDR2 is FQNEAQ in the germline V gene (reference sequence). CDR3 region: CASSSRGKDEQYF. In nucleotides, the CDR3 is TGTGCCAGCAGCTCCAGGGGCAAGGACGAGCAGTACTTC. The full variable domain, its missing parts supplied by reference TRBV7-9 and TRBJ2-7, is DTGVSQNPRHKITKRGQNVTFRCDPISEHNRLYWYRQTLGQGPEFLTYFQNEAQLEKSRLLSDRFSAERPKGSFSTLEIQRTEQGDSAMYLCASSSRGKDEQYFGPGTRLTVT.

V usage is TRBV2 and J usage is TRBJ1-6; possible D gene TRBD1, 6 bases. This CDR3 spans 18 amino acids. With 9 bases removed from V and 1 base from J, the gap between germline ends came to 22 bases. The V gene's germline CDR1 is SNHLY and CDR2 FYNNEI. Here the CDR3 DNA reads TGTGCCAGGTTCCAGGATGGGGGGCTTCGATCCTATAATTCACCCCTCCACTTT. Protein product: CARFQDGGLRSYNSPLHF.

This clonotype was observed a handful of times. This chain joins TRBV19 and TRBJ1-5; 10 bases are shared with TRBD1. The CDR3 extends over 16 amino acids. CDR1 and CDR2 (germline): LNHDA, SQIVND (reference sequence). After removal of 4 bases from V and 4 bases from J, the junction contained 7 bases not matched to a gene. The CDR3: CASSNLPGQGNQPQHF. CDR3 DNA: TGTGCCAGTAGTAATCTCCCGGGACAGGGGAATCAGCCCCAGCATTTT.

J is TRBJ2-2 and V is TRBV11-2; tentative D call: TRBD1 (5 bases). With 1 base removed from V and 6 bases from J, the gap between germline ends came to 12 bases. The CDR3 spans 15 residues. Germline lookup yields CDR1 SGHAT and CDR2 FQNNGV. CDR3 residues: CASSLGGGIAGELFF. Here the CDR3 DNA reads TGTGCCAGCAGCTTAGGGGGCGGAATAGCCGGGGAGCTGTTTTTT.

This clonotype appeared a few times. J is TRBJ2-5 and V is TRBV7-9; D may be TRBD1 (6 bases). The V gene's germline CDR1 is SEHNR and CDR2 FQNEAQ (reference sequence). V lost 5 bases, J lost 7 bases, and 17 bases lay in between. CDR3 length: 14 amino acids. CDR3 nucleotides: TGTGCCAGCAGCAGTACCACCGGGACATGGACCCAGTACTTC. It specifies CASSSTTGTWTQYF.

V and J are TRBV19 and TRBJ1-5; D might be TRBD1 (6 bases). The length of the CDR3 is 17 residues. The germline gives CDR1 LNHDA, CDR2 SQIVND (reference sequence). V was pared by 3 bases and J by 4 bases, with 19 bases between. DNA for the CDR3: TGTGCCAGTAGTATCTGGGCAGGGGCCAGTCGAAATCAGCCCCAGCATTTT. Residues: CASSIWAGASRNQPQHF.

The sample holds a few counts of this clonotype. The gene calls are TRBV6-1 and TRBJ2-6; D ambiguous. The germline CDR1 and CDR2 sequences are MNHNS and SASEGT. Trimming took 2 bases from V and 0 from J, leaving 8 bases between them. This CDR3 has 16 amino acids. For the CDR3, the DNA is TGTGCCAGCAGTGAAAACCGAGCCTCTGGGGCCAACGTCCTGACTTTC. It encodes CASSENRASGANVLTF.

This clonotype has at least ten counts. The chain couples TRBV11-2 to TRBJ2-1; 10 positions agree with TRBD2. The CDR3 spans 15 residues. Trimming removed 1 base from V and 9 bases from J; junction bases left unmatched: 6. CDR1 and CDR2 from the germline V gene are SGHAT and FQNNGV. CDR3 nucleotide sequence: TGTGCCAGCAGCTTAGCACTAGCGGGATCTTTTGAGCAGTTCTTC. This codes for CASSLALAGSFEQFF.

The rearrangement links TRBV30 to TRBJ2-3; D call uncertain. CDR1 is GTSNPN and CDR2 is SVGIG in the germline V gene (reference sequence). The V end lost 0 bases, the J end lost 5 bases, and 12 bases lay between the germline ends. The CDR3 length is 14 residues. The CDR3 sequence is CAWSVLGLQDTQYF. CDR3 coding DNA: TGTGCCTGGAGTGTACTGGGTTTGCAAGATACGCAGTATTTT.

The table lists this clonotype with a count of one. V usage is TRBV6-6 and J usage is TRBJ1-6, with 9 nucleotides matching TRBD1. In germline, CDR1 is MNHNY, CDR2 SVGAGI (reference sequence). With V trimmed by 5 bases and J by 5 bases, 13 bases remained unmatched. The CDR3 covers 18 residues. CDR3 in amino acids: CASSNRGPRLADNSPLHF. CDR3 DNA sequence: TGTGCCAGCAGTAACAGGGGGCCTCGATTAGCCGATAATTCACCCCTCCACTTT.

This clonotype has just a few counts. V usage is TRBV7-9 and J usage is TRBJ2-7, with unresolved D. The germline gives CDR1 SEHNR, CDR2 FQNEAQ (reference sequence). The V end was cut by 5 bases, the J end by 3 bases, with 5 bases between. The CDR3 runs to 11 residues. This CDR3 reads CASSTYYEQYF. Here the CDR3 DNA reads TGTGCCAGCAGCACTTACTACGAGCAGTACTTC.

V and J are TRBV27 and TRBJ2-2; possibly TRBD1 for D (6 bases). Deletions cut 5 bases from V and 3 bases from J, with 13 bases between. This CDR3 has 15 residues. Germline V gives CDR1 MNHEY, CDR2 SMNVEV (reference sequence). CDR3 region: CASSQPGHYTGELFF. CDR3 bases: TGTGCCAGCAGTCAGCCGGGACATTACACCGGGGAGCTGTTTTTT.

The V gene is TRBV5-6, the J gene TRBJ1-3; D perhaps matches TRBD1 (5 bases). The CDR3 is 13 residues long. Trimming shortened V by 5 bases and J by 3 bases, and 9 bases separated the two germline ends. Germline loops: CDR1 SGHDT, CDR2 YYEEEE. In nucleotides, the CDR3 is TGTGCCAGCAGACGGGACGTTGGAAACACCATATATTTT. Translation gives CASRRDVGNTIYF.

This chain uses TRBV28 with TRBJ1-2, with no clear D. There are 13 residues in the CDR3. Germline values: CDR1 MDHEN, CDR2 SYDVKM. Trimming stripped 11 bases from V and 2 bases from J, with 15 bases between. CDR3 sequence: CAAGFVGNYGYTF. CDR3 DNA: TGTGCCGCAGGTTTTGTTGGCAACTATGGCTACACCTTC.

This clonotype was detected a few times. This may come from a read error, since a much larger clone is one base off. V usage is TRBV7-6 and J usage is TRBJ1-1; D ambiguous. Germline CDR1 and CDR2: SGHVS and FNYEAQ. Trimming pared 1 base from V and 1 base from J, leaving 4 bases between. CDR3 length equals 13 residues. CDR3 sequence reads: CASSLEKNTEAFF. CDR3 nucleotide sequence: TGTGCCAGCAGCTTAGAAAAGAACACTGAAGCTTTCTTT.